This TCR beta chain was recovered during a study of T cell responses to AZD1222 COVID-19 vaccine. The study's findings and limits: Baseline testing showed seropositivity in only five to seven AZD1222 recipients. Females outnumbered males among donors, who were mostly white British; clonal diversity was possibly underestimated.

CDR1 and CDR2 from the germline V gene are SGHVS and FQNEAQ. The CDR3 is 19 amino acids. Only in-frame clones appear in the TCRdb table, and some are missing; sequencing was by immunoSEQ multiplex PCR. The sample holds just under 90,000 clones, around 90% seen once. A note on this clone: Its antigen is unknown. A read error may account for a junction end that differs from germline.

This receptor was obtained from an adult in good health. V is TRBV7-8 and J is TRBJ2-1; D is tentatively TRBD1 or TRBD2 (5 bases each). The sequenced sample was peripheral blood, obtained on day 0 of MenACWY control vaccination. As DNA, the CDR3 is TGTGCCAGCACCTTACAAGGGGCAATGAGGGCGAGCTCCTACAATGAGCAGTTCTTC. Translated, it gives CASTLQGAMRASSYNEQFF.